These 4 T cell receptor beta chains came from one sample sequenced in a study of long-term antiretroviral therapy in people with HIV (dated by TCRdb to between 2021 and 2024). The immunoSEQ hsTCRB v3.0 assay was used at survey level resolution for TRB variable region sequencing. Entries here come from immuneACCESS through TCRdb and include only in-frame sequences with V and J called. Some clones fail to appear in such tables; in the studies checked, an unresolved V gene covers under half of the shortfall, and the cause of the remainder is unknown. The sample table shows around 18,000 clones, and about nine tenths are seen once. Approximately 10% of the sample is held by the ten biggest clonotypes. The material was unsorted PBMCs, obtained 3 years after starting antiretroviral therapy. Receptor source: a man in his forties or fifties with HIV.

The chain combines TRBV19 with TRBJ2-4, with a tentative D call TRBD1 (5 bases). The CDR3 covers 14 residues. The germline gives CDR1 LNHDA, CDR2 SQIVND (reference sequence). Trimming removed 7 bases at V and 5 bases at J, with 15 bases between. CDR3 DNA sequence: TGTGCCAGTACTTCCGGAACAGGCCAAAACATTCAGTACTTC. Translation gives CASTSGTGQNIQYF.

The chain uses TRBV7-3 and TRBJ2-3, with D possibly TRBD1 on 6 matching bases. V was trimmed by 8 bases and J by 1 base, leaving 16 bases between them. Germline V gives CDR1 SGHTA, CDR2 FQGTGA. This CDR3 region has 15 residues. CDR3 sequence reads: CASLLQGAGTDTQYF. The CDR3 nucleotides are TGTGCCAGCTTGTTACAGGGAGCGGGCACAGATACGCAGTATTTT.

This rearrangement joins TRBV10-3 to TRBJ2-7, with 7 nucleotides matching TRBD2. The CDR3 spans 19 residues. Looked up from germline, CDR1 is ENHRY and CDR2 is SYGVKD. Losses at the gene ends were 2 bases for V and 3 bases for J; bases not matched to a gene: 19. Here the CDR3 reads CAISERGEKGLGSGYEQYF. The CDR3 nucleotides read TGTGCCATCAGTGAGCGGGGGGAAAAGGGTCTGGGATCGGGCTACGAGCAGTACTTC.

This clone was counted once. The genes are TRBV30 and TRBJ2-7, with 7 positions matching TRBD1. The CDR3 sequence is 16 residues long. V gave up 2 bases and J gave up 0 bases; unmatched junction bases: 10. Germline V CDR1 and CDR2: GTSNPN, SVGIG (reference sequence). The CDR3 spells CAWSSRAGGYSYEQYF. CDR3 DNA sequence: TGTGCCTGGAGTTCTCGGGCAGGGGGTTACTCCTACGAGCAGTACTTC. The full variable domain, with the rest looked up from reference TRBV30 and TRBJ2-7, is SQTIHQWPATLVQPVGSPLSLECTVEGTSNPNLYWYRQAAGRGLQLLFYSVGIGQISSEVPQNLSASRPQDRQFILSSKKLLLSDSGFYLCAWSSRAGGYSYEQYFGPGTRLTVT.